By its share, the clone carrying this T cell receptor beta chain is medium-sized. Its antigen is not identified. This sample was taken from a study of immune heterogeneity within non-small cell lung tumors. Study-wide results and limits: T-cell receptor beta clonotypes at high frequency differed largely between individual patients. Local tumor mutational burden showed a correlation with local T-cell clonality that was moderate but significant (R roughly 0.35). Dominant CDR3 beta clonotypes repeated across a patient's tumor loci, while different loci held unique high-frequency clones.

CDR1 and CDR2 from the germline V gene are LNHDA and SQIVND (reference sequence). This CDR3 spans 14 amino acids. With V trimmed by 4 bases and J by 6 bases, 5 bases remained unmatched. It was a multiplex PCR that amplified TCR beta CDR3, with 32 V and 13 J primers. TCRdb reanalysed the multiplex PCR reads using MiXCR and keeps one entry per CDR3 protein. This sample has approximately 4,600 distinct CDR3 sequences, with 30% to 35% found just once. The authors used about 540 ng of bulk tumor genomic DNA per sample as template. Each primary tumor yielded several biopsies, collected far apart from one another at surgery. With untreated, newly diagnosed non-small cell lung cancer, the patients went on to undergo curative surgery. Samples were obtained from newly diagnosed non-small cell lung cancer patients who were having surgery with curative intent.

The rearrangement joins TRBV19 to TRBJ2-1; 8 bases agree with TRBD2. The source is a woman between 45 and 65 years old with non-small cell lung cancer. Sequenced material: lung tumor tissue. CDR3 loop: CASSTQRGFNEQFF. The CDR3 DNA sequence: TGTGCCAGTAGTACCCAGCGGGGGTTCAATGAGCAGTTCTTC. The entire variable domain, with the rest obtained from reference TRBV19 and TRBJ2-1, is as follows: DGGITQSPKYLFRKEGQNVTLSCEQNLNHDAMYWYRQDPGQGLRLIYYSQIVNDFQKGDIAEGYSVSREKKESFPLTVTSAQKNPTAFYLCASSTQRGFNEQFFGPGTRLTVL.